Each of the 21 T cell receptor beta chains below was sequenced from the same sample in a study of T cells in Graves' hyperthyroidism and ophthalmopathy. There were TCR beta CDR3 regions amplified from RNA transcripts. The HTBI primer set served for first-round RT-PCR of the TCR CDR3. MiXCR was run by TCRdb on the multiplex PCR reads, yielding one entry per CDR3 protein. The table includes around 360,000 distinct CDR3 sequences, 15% detected once. Sequenced sample: blood. These receptors were taken from a woman in her sixties with Graves' ophthalmopathy.

This chain joins TRBV6-6 and TRBJ1-2; D is uncertain. CDR1 is MNHNY, CDR2 SVGAGI, per germline (reference sequence). Trimming removed 2 bases at V and 4 bases at J, with 8 bases between. This CDR3 has 13 amino acids. The CDR3 DNA is TGTGCCAGCAGTTACGACGGTTCCTATGGCTACACCTTC. This translates into CASSYDGSYGYTF.

The table lists this clonotype with a few counts. This rearrangement joins TRBV19 to TRBJ2-1, with 10 nucleotides matching TRBD2. The junction had 8 bases not matched to a gene; V was cut back by 9 bases and J by 9 bases. This CDR3 comprises 13 residues. Germline V gene sequence: CDR1 LNHDA, CDR2 SQIVND (reference sequence). The CDR3 protein is CARVLAGDGEQFF. The CDR3 DNA reads TGTGCCAGGGTCCTAGCGGGAGACGGTGAGCAGTTCTTC.

There are many counts of this clonotype. Relative to the germline gene, one junction end is altered; a read error may explain this. The J gene is TRBJ2-5, the V gene TRBV27, with D tentatively TRBD1 (7 bases). CDR1 and CDR2 from the germline V gene are MNHEY and SMNVEV (reference sequence). CDR3 length equals 17 residues. CDR3 residues: CASSVSQNRGGQETQYF. CDR3 coding DNA: TGTGCCAGCAGTGTATCCCAAAACAGGGGAGGACAAGAGACCCAGTACTTC.

This clonotype has a count of ten or more. The chain uses TRBV29-1 and TRBJ2-5, with 10 nucleotides matching TRBD2. The CDR3 is 13 amino acids. In germline, CDR1 is SQVTM, CDR2 ANQGSEA. CDR3 in amino acids: CSGAGGPTETQYF. CDR3 bases: TGCAGTGGAGCGGGAGGGCCGACGGAGACCCAGTACTTC.

The rearrangement uses TRBV6-2 or TRBV6-3 and TRBJ2-1, with D uncertain. The CDR3 loop spans 12 amino acids. V was pared by 6 bases and J by 7 bases, with 10 bases between. Germline CDR1 reads MNHEY; CDR2 reads SVGEGT. This CDR3 reads CASRISVNEQFF. DNA for the CDR3: TGTGCCAGCAGAATTTCGGTGAATGAGCAGTTCTTC.

This clonotype was picked up one time. The chain carries TRBV7-2 and TRBJ2-1; D ambiguous. Germline V lookup: CDR1 SGHTA, CDR2 FQGNSA. The CDR3 sequence is 15 residues long. V lost 7 bases to trimming and J lost 7 bases, with 20 bases between them. The CDR3 nucleotides are TGTGCCAGCAAAATAGGAGACTCTCGTAGGAATGAGCAGTTCTTC. Amino acid sequence: CASKIGDSRRNEQFF.

The chain joins TRBV27 to TRBJ2-6, with 12 bases fitting TRBD1. Germline V gives CDR1 MNHEY, CDR2 SMNVEV (reference sequence). The length of the CDR3 is 18 residues. The V and J ends lost 4 bases and 1 base, in that order; junction bases with no gene match: 5. DNA of the CDR3: TGTGCCAGCAGTTCTCCGGGACAGGGGGCTTCTGGGGCCAACGTCCTGACTTTC. Amino acids: CASSSPGQGASGANVLTF. Full variable domain (remainder filled in from reference TRBV27 and TRBJ2-6): EAQVTQNPRYLITVTGKKLTVTCSQNMNHEYMSWYRQDPGLGLRQIYYSMNVEVTDKGDVPEGYKVSRKEKRNFPLILESPSPNQTSLYFCASSSPGQGASGANVLTFGAGSRLTVL.

The table lists this clonotype with a few counts. The chain recombines TRBV5-4 with TRBJ2-1; weak D call: TRBD2 (5 bases). Germline-derived CDR1 and CDR2 are SGHNT and YYREEE (reference sequence). With 0 bases removed from V and 9 bases from J, the gap between germline ends came to 13 bases. The CDR3 extends over 14 amino acids. CDR3 nucleotide sequence: TGTGCCAGCAGCTTGGGAGCTAGCTGGGGTGAGCAGTTCTTC. Translated, it gives CASSLGASWGEQFF.

CDR3 nucleotides: TGTGCCAGTATGTCGCCTTCCTACGAGCAGTACTTC. Protein: CASMSPSYEQYF. The chain recombines TRBV19 with TRBJ2-7; D is ambiguous. V was cut by 7 bases and J by 1 base, with 8 bases left in between. Germline V gene data show CDR1 as LNHDA and CDR2 as SQIVND (reference sequence). The CDR3 spans 12 residues. Combining the CDR3 with reference TRBV19 and TRBJ2-7 gives the whole variable domain DGGITQSPKYLFRKEGQNVTLSCEQNLNHDAMYWYRQDPGQGLRLIYYSQIVNDFQKGDIAEGYSVSREKKESFPLTVTSAQKNPTAFYLCASMSPSYEQYFGPGTRLTVT.

This clonotype was seen ten or more times. The J gene is TRBJ1-5, the V gene TRBV12-3 or TRBV12-4; 10 nucleotides match TRBD1. Trimming took 5 bases from V and 2 from J; bases not matched to a gene: 9. The CDR3 contains 17 residues. The CDR3 loop is CASSASTGGRGNQPQHF. CDR3 DNA: TGTGCCAGCAGTGCCTCGACAGGGGGCAGGGGCAATCAGCCCCAGCATTTT.

This rearrangement joins TRBV27 to TRBJ2-2, with 15 bases aligning to TRBD2. This CDR3 is 16 amino acids long. CDR1 and CDR2 (germline): MNHEY, SMNVEV (reference sequence). The trim removed 4 bases at V and 7 bases at J, leaving 4 bases unmatched. This CDR3 reads CASSSPGLAGGGELFF. CDR3 coding DNA: TGTGCCAGCAGTTCACCGGGACTAGCGGGAGGCGGGGAGCTGTTTTTT.

This clonotype has more than one count but fewer than ten. The chain has TRBV6-1 and TRBJ1-6, with unresolved D. Germline V lookup: CDR1 MNHNS, CDR2 SASEGT. This CDR3 spans 14 amino acids. V was clipped by 0 bases and J by 8 bases, with 8 bases between them. This CDR3 reads CASSEAPKDSPLHF. The CDR3 DNA sequence: TGTGCCAGCAGTGAAGCCCCGAAGGATTCACCCCTCCACTTT.

This clonotype appeared many times. The chain couples TRBV5-4 to TRBJ2-5; 9 positions agree with TRBD1. The CDR3 is 16 residues long. Per germline, CDR1 SGHNT and CDR2 YYREEE (reference sequence). The V gene end was trimmed by 4 bases and the J gene end by 5 bases; junction bases not matched to a gene: 12. The CDR3 here is CASSARGQGGFETQYF. CDR3 coding DNA: TGTGCCAGCAGCGCACGGGGACAGGGAGGTTTTGAGACCCAGTACTTC.

V gene TRBV27 combines with J gene TRBJ2-3; TRBD2 agrees at 13 bases. The ends lost 6 bases at V and 1 base at J; junction bases unmatched: 13. Germline CDR1 is MNHEY and CDR2 is SMNVEV (reference sequence). The CDR3 is 19 residues long. CDR3 region: CASSPRDLGLAGGTDTQYF. In DNA, the CDR3 is TGTGCCAGCAGCCCGAGAGACCTTGGACTAGCGGGAGGCACAGATACGCAGTATTTT.

This clonotype showed up many times. This chain connects TRBV2 to TRBJ2-3; TRBD1 matches 8 bases. Trimming cost V 4 bases and J 3 bases; bases outside gene matches: 6. The CDR3 extends over 15 amino acids. Germline V gene sequence: CDR1 SNHLY, CDR2 FYNNEI. The CDR3 spells CASSGPGGRTDTQYF. For the CDR3, the DNA is TGTGCCAGCAGTGGCCCAGGGGGCAGGACAGATACGCAGTATTTT.

This clonotype has just one count. V gene TRBV10-3 combines with J gene TRBJ2-3; a weak D match, TRBD1 (6 bases). CDR1 and CDR2 from the germline V gene are ENHRY and SYGVKD. CDR3 length: 16 residues. The ends were cut back, 4 bases at V and 0 bases at J, with 14 bases in the middle. The CDR3, as DNA: TGTGCCATCAGTGTGGGGGCTGGTGGGAGCACAGATACGCAGTATTTT. Amino acids: CAISVGAGGSTDTQYF.

Details on this clonotype: This may be a read error: a much more frequent sequence differs by one nucleotide. V usage is TRBV2 and J usage is TRBJ2-5, with no clear D. The germline V gene encodes CDR1 SNHLY and CDR2 FYNNEI. There are 11 residues in the CDR3. V shed 9 bases and J shed 4 bases, with 9 bases lying between them. The CDR3 sequence is CARREIETQYF. The CDR3 DNA follows: TGTGCCAGAAGAGAAATAGAGACCCAGTACTTC. The full variable domain, in which reference TRBV2 and TRBJ2-5 provide the parts outside the CDR3, is EPEVTQTPSHQVTQMGQEVILRCVPISNHLYFYWYRQILGQKVEFLVSFYNNEISEKSEIFDDQFSVERPDGSNFTLKIRSTKLEDSAMYFCARREIETQYFGPGTRLLVL.

This clonotype was counted a single time. Given a much more abundant clone one base away, this may be a read error. The chain combines TRBV5-5 with TRBJ2-5; tentative D call: TRBD1 (5 bases). The CDR3 loop spans 15 amino acids. Germline-derived CDR1 and CDR2 are SGHKS and YYEKEE (reference sequence). The CDR3: CASSLAGQGPETQNF. The CDR3 coding sequence is TGTGCCAGCAGCTTGGCCGGGCAGGGCCCAGAGACCCAGAACTTC. Full variable domain (remainder filled in from reference TRBV5-5 and TRBJ2-5): DAGVTQSPTHLIKTRGQQVTLRCSPISGHKSVSWYQQVLGQGPQFIFQYYEKEERGRGNFPDRFSARQFPNYSSELNVNALLLGDSALYLCASSLAGQGPETQNFGPGTRLLVL.

This clonotype was detected only a few times. The rearrangement links TRBV7-8 to TRBJ1-3; 7 bases match TRBD1. The CDR3 has 14 residues. Trimming at V came to 1 base and at J to 6 bases, leaving 3 bases not matched to a gene. Germline CDR1 and CDR2: SGHVS and FQNEAQ. This chain's CDR3 is CASSLVGGINTIYF. The CDR3 bases are TGTGCCAGCAGCTTAGTAGGGGGCATAAACACCATATATTTT.

To note about this clonotype: This may be a read error, as it is one base from a much larger clone. The V and J genes are TRBV6-5 and TRBJ1-1; D ambiguous. The CDR3 length is 12 residues. The germline V gene encodes CDR1 MNHEY and CDR2 SVGAGI. As DNA, the CDR3 is TGTGCCAGCAGTTACAGGGTCACTGTAGCTTTCTTT. This translates into CASSYRVTVAFF.

The rearrangement links TRBV19 to TRBJ2-2; D call uncertain. The V gene's germline CDR1 is LNHDA and CDR2 SQIVND (reference sequence). The CDR3 extends over 14 amino acids. Trimming removed 5 bases at V and 1 base at J, with 8 bases between. CDR3 nucleotides: TGTGCCAGTAGTCAACAGAGGAACACCGGGGAGCTGTTTTTT. As protein: CASSQQRNTGELFF.